This passage covers 26 T cell receptor beta chains from one sample sequenced in a study of blood T cell repertoires in COVID-19. Produced via immunoSEQ multiplex PCR; TCRdb's table is partial and in-frame only. The top ten hold 1.7% of the sample, which has 250,000 to 350,000 clones, 90% seen once. Sequencing used PBMCs or T cells enriched from blood (not recorded which). The receptors stem from a woman younger than 30 with acute COVID-19.

The chain uses TRBV19 and TRBJ2-5; TRBD1 is a possible D gene (5 bases). Germline CDR1 and CDR2: LNHDA and SQIVND (reference sequence). There are 13 residues in the CDR3. Trimming took 6 bases from V and 7 from J, leaving 15 bases between them. The CDR3 here is CASSDRTPGTQYF. The DNA of the CDR3 is TGTGCCAGTAGCGATAGGACACCAGGGACCCAGTACTTC. Full variable domain (rest looked up from reference TRBV19 and TRBJ2-5): DGGITQSPKYLFRKEGQNVTLSCEQNLNHDAMYWYRQDPGQGLRLIYYSQIVNDFQKGDIAEGYSVSREKKESFPLTVTSAQKNPTAFYLCASSDRTPGTQYFGPGTRLLVL.

The V call is TRBV12-3 or TRBV12-4, the J call TRBJ2-7, with 8 bases lining up with TRBD1. Losses at the gene ends were 6 bases for V and 1 base for J; bases not matched to a gene: 2. The CDR3 loop spans 13 amino acids. The CDR3 here is CASRDRASYEQYF. As DNA, the CDR3 is TGTGCCAGCAGGGACAGGGCTTCCTACGAGCAGTACTTC.

This chain links TRBV7-9 with TRBJ1-1; D may be TRBD1 (5 bases). The CDR3 runs to 13 residues. V was cut by 8 bases and J by 5 bases, with 15 bases left in between. CDR1 is SEHNR and CDR2 is FQNEAQ in the germline V gene (reference sequence). The CDR3: CASSLPGGTEAFF. The CDR3 DNA is TGTGCCAGCTCCCTCCCGGGGGGGACTGAAGCTTTCTTT.

This clone was recorded a few times. The chain couples TRBV21-1 to TRBJ1-6. TRBV21-1 is annotated as a pseudogene. The CDR3 covers 20 residues. The CDR3 reads CASSKAPGGSAKLDNSPLHF. For the CDR3, the DNA is TGTGCCAGCAGCAAAGCCCCAGGAGGGAGTGCTAAGCTGGATAATTCACCCCTCCACTTT.

The V and J genes are TRBV18 and TRBJ2-2, with D possibly matching TRBD2 (5 bases). CDR1 is KGHSH and CDR2 is LQKENI in the germline V gene. Trimming removed 1 base from V and 4 bases from J, with 13 bases in between. This CDR3 is 16 amino acids long. The CDR3 region is CASSPLASSGTGELFF. The CDR3 DNA reads as TGTGCCAGCTCACCACTAGCGTCCTCGGGCACCGGGGAGCTGTTTTTT.

Concerning this clone: In the same sample, other DNA sequences code for this CDR3. The genes are TRBV28 and TRBJ2-1; TRBD2 aligns across 8 bases. Germline values: CDR1 MDHEN, CDR2 SYDVKM. V shed 5 bases, J shed 5 bases, and the junction held 5 bases outside the gene matches. The CDR3 consists of 14 residues. The CDR3 sequence is CASSLLGGDNEQFF. The CDR3 coding sequence is TGTGCCAGCAGTCTCCTCGGGGGGGACAATGAGCAGTTCTTC.

The J gene is TRBJ1-5, the V gene TRBV6-1; D ambiguous. This CDR3 is built from 15 residues. Trimming removed 1 base from V and 1 base from J, with 8 bases in between. Germline V CDR1 and CDR2: MNHNS, SASEGT. The CDR3 DNA reads TGTGCCAGCAGTGAAGTGAGGGTGAGCAATCAGCCCCAGCATTTT. This encodes CASSEVRVSNQPQHF.

The CDR3 region has the DNA TGTGCTAGTGGTTCGGGAAGACGCACAGATACGCAGTATTTT. Translation: CASGSGRRTDTQYF. This chain uses TRBV12-5 with TRBJ2-3; the D gene is possibly TRBD2 (5 bases). V lost 4 bases to trimming and J lost 1 base, with 9 bases between them. This CDR3 region has 14 residues. From germline, CDR1 is LGHNT and CDR2 FRNRAP. Full variable domain (outside the CDR3, taken from reference TRBV12-5 and TRBJ2-3): DARVTQTPRHKVTEMGQEVTMRCQPILGHNTVFWYRQTMMQGLELLAYFRNRAPLDDSGMPKDRFSAEMPDATLATLKIQPSEPRDSAVYFCASGSGRRTDTQYFGPGTRLTVL.

This clone appeared a single time. The V gene is TRBV6-4, the J gene TRBJ1-1, with a weak D call TRBD1 (6 bases). V was shortened by 0 bases and J by 8 bases, with 25 bases between the two germline ends. CDR1 is MRHNA and CDR2 is SNTAGT in the germline V gene. CDR3 length: 18 residues. CDR3 sequence: CASSDSNPLTGWQREAFF. DNA for the CDR3: TGTGCCAGCAGTGACTCAAATCCTCTTACAGGGTGGCAGCGGGAAGCTTTCTTT.

CDR3 region: CASSFRTGGWKETQYF. CDR3 sequence (DNA): TGTGCCAGCAGCTTCCGGACAGGGGGCTGGAAAGAGACCCAGTACTTC. This chain uses TRBV5-4 with TRBJ2-5; 11 positions agree with TRBD1. The CDR3 contains 16 residues. Unmatched junction bases numbered 6, after V lost 2 bases and J lost 3 bases. Germline CDR1 SGHNT, CDR2 YYREEE (reference sequence).

The chain employs TRBV5-1 and TRBJ2-2; 10 bases are shared with TRBD2. This CDR3 is built from 13 residues. Losses at the gene ends were 4 bases for V and 8 bases for J; bases not matched to a gene: 2. CDR1 and CDR2 from the germline V gene are SGHRS and YFSETQ. The CDR3 DNA reads TGCGCCAGCAGCGGACTAGCGGCTGGGGAGCTGTTTTTT. Its protein product is CASSGLAAGELFF.

The chain links TRBV30 to TRBJ1-2, with TRBD1 identical over 9 bases. The junction had 4 bases not matched to a gene; V was cut back by 6 bases and J by 2 bases. CDR3 size: 13 residues. Per germline, CDR1 GTSNPN and CDR2 SVGIG (reference sequence). The DNA of the CDR3 is TGTGCCTGCGAACAGGGGGCGAACTATGGCTACACCTTC. It is translated as CACEQGANYGYTF.

The chain employs TRBV7-6 and TRBJ2-3; D ambiguous. V dropped 5 bases and J dropped 2 bases, with 14 bases sitting between them. In germline, CDR1 is SGHVS, CDR2 FNYEAQ. This CDR3 has 15 amino acids. The CDR3 spells CASSITKTHTDTQYF. In DNA form, the CDR3 reads TGTGCCAGCAGCATAACTAAAACTCACACAGATACGCAGTATTTT.

This rearrangement joins TRBV7-8 to TRBJ2-3, with TRBD2 matching over 8 bases. CDR3 length: 13 amino acids. The V and J ends lost 2 bases and 5 bases, in that order; junction bases with no gene match: 0. Germline V gene data show CDR1 as SGHVS and CDR2 as FQNEAQ. The CDR3 reads CASSLLAGDTQYF. In nucleotides, the CDR3 is TGTGCCAGCAGCTTACTAGCGGGAGATACGCAGTATTTT.

J is TRBJ2-3 and V is TRBV5-1, with D possibly being TRBD2 (5 bases). The CDR3 extends over 14 amino acids. Germline-derived CDR1 and CDR2 are SGHRS and YFSETQ. With 2 bases removed from V and 5 bases from J, the gap between germline ends came to 12 bases. CDR3 sequence reads: CASSLGSRLDTQYF. CDR3 DNA: TGCGCCAGCAGCTTAGGGAGTCGGTTAGATACGCAGTATTTT.

The chain carries TRBV20-1 and TRBJ2-1; 9 bases align to TRBD1. Germline V gives CDR1 DFQATT, CDR2 SNEGSKA (reference sequence). The junction had 11 bases not matched to a gene; V was cut back by 3 bases and J by 8 bases. This CDR3 contains 15 residues. CDR3 sequence: CSASAPGQGTDEQFF. In DNA form, the CDR3 reads TGCAGTGCTAGTGCACCGGGACAGGGAACGGATGAGCAGTTCTTC.

The rearrangement links TRBV12-5 to TRBJ2-7, with 9 bases aligning to TRBD2. This CDR3 contains 16 residues. Trimming cost V 1 base and J 2 bases; bases outside gene matches: 6. CDR1 is LGHNT and CDR2 is FRNRAP in the germline V gene. CDR3 nucleotides: TGTGCTAGTGGTTTGGGGGGGACTAGCAGAACCTACGAGCAGTACTTC. Translated: CASGLGGTSRTYEQYF.

The chain employs TRBV23-1 and TRBJ1-4; 9 bases are a match to TRBD1. TRBV23-1 is an ORF; its function is uncertain. The CDR3 is made up of 15 amino acids. Trimming at V came to 5 bases and at J to 8 bases, leaving 9 bases not matched to a gene. As DNA, the CDR3 is TGCGCCAGCAGTAAACGGGACAGGGCGGCGGAAAAACTGTTTTTT. Protein product: CASSKRDRAAEKLFF.

The genes are TRBV24-1 and TRBJ2-1, with 9 positions matching TRBD2. V dropped 1 base and J dropped 5; count of bases not matched to a gene: 8. CDR1 is KGHDR and CDR2 is SFDVKD in the germline V gene. The CDR3 length is 17 residues. CDR3 bases: TGTGCCACCAGTGATTTTAGTGCGGGAGGGTTCAACAATGAGCAGTTCTTC. Translating it yields CATSDFSAGGFNNEQFF.

The chain links TRBV19 to TRBJ1-5, with D possibly being TRBD1 (5 bases). Germline CDR1 is LNHDA and CDR2 is SQIVND (reference sequence). Trimming stripped 4 bases from V and 7 bases from J, with 11 bases between. The CDR3 has 13 amino acids. CDR3 nucleotides: TGTGCCAGTAGTAACTCAGGGTGGCAGCCCCAGCATTTT. Its protein product is CASSNSGWQPQHF. Variable domain in full (rest from reference TRBV19 and TRBJ1-5): DGGITQSPKYLFRKEGQNVTLSCEQNLNHDAMYWYRQDPGQGLRLIYYSQIVNDFQKGDIAEGYSVSREKKESFPLTVTSAQKNPTAFYLCASSNSGWQPQHFGDGTRLSIL.

The chain recombines TRBV6-8 with TRBJ2-1; D unclear. The V gene's germline CDR1 is MNHGY and CDR2 SAAAGT. Trimming stripped 7 bases from V and 5 bases from J, with 9 bases between. The CDR3 extends over 12 amino acids. CDR3: CASTPPHNEQFF. CDR3 sequence (DNA): TGTGCCAGCACCCCCCCTCACAATGAGCAGTTCTTC.

The V call is TRBV6-5, the J call TRBJ2-2, with D tentatively TRBD1 (5 bases). The germline V gene has CDR1 MNHEY and CDR2 SVGAGI. The CDR3 spans 14 residues. V lost 3 bases to trimming and J lost 4 bases, with 9 bases between them. DNA for the CDR3: TGTGCCAGCAGTTATCAAGGGGCCACCGGGGAGCTGTTTTTT. It specifies CASSYQGATGELFF.

A few counts support this clone. The chain combines TRBV5-1 with TRBJ2-7, with a weak D call TRBD1 (5 bases). The CDR3 loop spans 15 amino acids. The germline gives CDR1 SGHRS, CDR2 YFSETQ. Trimming stripped 0 bases from V and 4 bases from J, with 14 bases between. CDR3 residues: CASSLARTGPYEQYF. In DNA form, the CDR3 reads TGCGCCAGCAGCTTGGCCCGTACAGGCCCATACGAGCAGTACTTC.

V and J are TRBV2 and TRBJ1-1, with D perhaps matching TRBD1 (6 bases). The germline V gene encodes CDR1 SNHLY and CDR2 FYNNEI. This CDR3 has 13 amino acids. V lost 7 bases and J lost 0, with 9 bases in between. In DNA form, the CDR3 reads TGTGCCAGCATTTGGGACATGAACACTGAAGCTTTCTTT. It translates to CASIWDMNTEAFF.

This clone occurred once. The chain is built from TRBV27 and TRBJ2-1, with 14 bases matching TRBD2. Germline values: CDR1 MNHEY, CDR2 SMNVEV (reference sequence). The ends lost 4 bases at V and 1 base at J; junction bases unmatched: 9. The CDR3 extends over 19 amino acids. CDR3 in DNA: TGTGCCAGCAGTTCGAGACTAGCGGGAGGGCCCTTTTCCTACAATGAGCAGTTCTTC. Translation gives CASSSRLAGGPFSYNEQFF.

V gene TRBV6-1 combines with J gene TRBJ1-2; TRBD1 aligns across 9 bases. The CDR3 loop spans 16 amino acids. Germline loops: CDR1 MNHNS, CDR2 SASEGT. V was pared by 2 bases and J by 4 bases, with 8 bases of the junction left unmatched. This CDR3 is CASSEWGQGGIYGYTF. The CDR3 DNA reads as TGTGCCAGCAGTGAATGGGGACAGGGCGGTATCTATGGCTACACCTTC.